What follows describes a single TCR beta chain. This may be a read error: a much more frequent sequence differs by one nucleotide. Stated time point: persistent/refractory GD, antithyroid drugs over 5 years with positive TRAb. Generation of the TCR library employed RNA extracted from PBMCs. These data come from a study of regulatory T cells in long-lasting Graves disease. Library construction for TCR beta used iRepertoire HTBI primers and Arm-PCR of CDR3 regions. TCRdb reprocessed the multiplex PCR reads via MiXCR and lists one record per CDR3 protein. The sample lists almost 350,000 distinct CDR3 sequences, roughly a fifth seen once, with less than 35% in the top ten. Between the trimmed V and J ends, which lost 5 bases and 3 bases, there was a span of 10 bases. Germline CDR1 is MNHNS and CDR2 is SASEGT. The CDR3 is 13 residues long.

The starting material was peripheral blood mononuclear cells (PBMCs), obtained when the disease was refractory, from a patient treated with antithyroid drugs. The chain is built from TRBV6-1 and TRBJ1-2, with a possible D match to TRBD1 (6 bases). The clonotype comes from a female donor with Graves disease. In DNA form, the CDR3 reads TGTGCCAGCAGTCGTGACAGGCACTATGGCTACACCTTC. This codes for CASSRDRHYGYTF.